This T cell receptor beta chain appears in the sequencing data of a study of T cell responses to AZD1222 COVID-19 vaccine (dated by TCRdb to about 2021). Regarding the study in general: A total of over 230 trial participants underwent TCR sequencing, of whom roughly 210 had received two doses of AZD1222 and 26 had received two doses of the MenACWY control vaccine. Trial participants were enrolled by age into subgroups of 18-55, 56-69 and 70-plus years, and roughly 150, 30 and 60 TCR-sequenced participants, respectively, were included in these subgroups.

Details on this clone: Its binding antigen is unknown. Per-base qualities were not stored, and no clone one base away is much larger.

The germline V gene provides CDR1 SGHRS and CDR2 YFSETQ. Unmatched junction bases come to 5, with V trimmed by 4 bases and J by 5 bases. Spanning cysteine to phenylalanine, the CDR3 consists of 13 amino acids. The only DNA kept is the CDR3, 39 bases in frame from the first base. Overall study results and their limits: Conclusions about previously exposed vaccinees were limited because only a handful of AZD1222 recipients were SARS-CoV-2 seropositive at baseline. Nearly half of unique spike-specific TCRs reportedly recognized epitopes outside regions mutated in the B.1.351 and B.1.1.7 variants. CD4 TCRs associated with the vaccine covered the entire spike protein, and the dominant responses were in regions 160-218 and 743-854. Because no day 14 peak-response samples were available, repertoires were characterized only after the peak T cell response. Participants were mostly white British, with more females than males. The authors suggested clonal diversity may have been underestimated. The 56-69-year group was small, and its depth increase did not reach significance, likely because of low power. Spike-specific TCR breadth and depth rose significantly after two AZD1222 doses compared with day 0 and with MenACWY recipients.

The CDR3 regions of human TCRbeta chains were analyzed by immunosequencing. On the authors' methods: TCRs in the repertoires were matched against a reference library of SARS-CoV-2-specific TCRs that had been generated with the MIRA antigen-specificity platform. Breadth was defined as the fraction of unique TCRs that were SARS-CoV-2-associated, and depth was defined as the fraction of total T cells that were SARS-CoV-2-associated. Using the MIRA data, every spike-specific TCR was mapped to the spike region that the TCR reacted to and assigned to either a CD4 or a CD8 class. Log10-transformed breadth and depth values were compared by one-way ANOVA with Sidak's multiple comparisons tests. Entries here come from immuneACCESS through TCRdb and include only in-frame sequences with V and J called. Some clones fail to appear in such tables; in the studies checked, an unresolved V gene covers under half of the shortfall, and the cause of the remainder is unknown. D and trimming were read from the DNA, whereas the V and J calls and clone size are those reported in that table. This sample lists about 150,000 clones; under 95% were detected once. In total, the top ten clones hold less than 2.5% of the sample.

Read against the paper, the sample's time point label means: about 28 days (+/-7) after the second vaccine dose. AZD1222 recipients given second doses at about 4 weeks or at about 12 weeks were pooled, since spike-specific TCR depth and breadth were not found to differ between the two schedules. The vaccinee samples were drawn from two UK trials, COV001 and COV002, one of which was a single-blind randomized controlled phase 2/3 trial testing AZD1222 (ChAdOx1 nCoV-19) in healthy adults. For TCRbeta chain sequencing, PBMC samples were collected from trial participants at day 0 and at day 28 after the second dose.

This material consisted of peripheral blood, taken 28 days after the second AZD1222 dose. The receptor was derived from an adult who received the AZD1222 COVID-19 vaccine. The sequence joins TRBV5-1 to TRBJ1-2; 7 central nucleotides agree with TRBD1. The CDR3 region has the sequence CASSDVQGYGYTF. DNA sequence: TGCGCCAGCAGCGACGTACAGGGGTATGGCTACACCTTC.